This note documents a single TCR beta chain sequence. Its antigen is currently unknown. One junction end does not reproduce the germline sequence, and a read error may be involved. This sample was included in a study of cytomegalovirus exposure and HLA in healthy donors. The CDR3 spans 14 residues. Germline-derived CDR1 and CDR2 are MRHNA and SNTAGT. The PCR contained 60 Vbeta and 13 Jbeta primers. Data came from immunoSEQ multiplex PCR; TCRdb stores just in-frame clones and leaves some out. Among around 35,000 clones listed, 80% to 90% were seen once. Study-wide results and limits: Cytomegalovirus status was reportedly diagnosed by the classifier with high specificity and sensitivity. With DRB1 most and HLA-C fewest, TCR association rates differed between HLA loci in a later analysis. Productive rates of about 87% or about 30% were seen for most TCR beta V segments in an earlier analysis. Certain indistinguishable V segments, among them TRBV6-2 and TRBV6-3, were excluded.

Sequences were obtained from PBMCs. This sequence was found in a middle-aged woman in good health and CMV-seronegative. V is TRBV6-4 and J is TRBJ2-1, with a tentative D call TRBD1 (6 bases). The CDR3 DNA is TGTGCCAGCAGCGACTCAGGGGCCCCCAATGAGCAGTTCTTC. Translation: CASSDSGAPNEQFF.